A single sample is the source of the 30 T cell receptor beta chains below, sequenced in a study of blood T cells in healthy people across ages. PCR was performed a second time for about 7 to 12 cycles using a sample-barcoded 5' primer and a J-beta primer mix. MiXCR, applied by TCRdb to the 5' RACE reads, yields one record per CDR3 protein. The sample includes over a million distinct CDR3 sequences, 35% to 50% of them seen just once. Material: blood. These receptors were collected from a woman in her fifties or sixties in good health.

This clonotype was found many times. CDR3: CAISRDSQETQYF. In DNA form, the CDR3 reads TGTGCCATCAGTCGGGACAGTCAAGAGACCCAGTACTTC. V usage is TRBV10-3 and J usage is TRBJ2-5, with 7 nucleotides matching TRBD1. The germline V gene encodes CDR1 ENHRY and CDR2 SYGVKD. J was trimmed by 2 bases and V by 5 bases; bases with no gene match: 2. The CDR3 runs 13 residues.

The chain uses TRBV25-1 and TRBJ2-7; 7 bases are shared with TRBD2. The DNA end lines up better with TRBJ2-4; the J call may be wrong. The CDR3 consists of 13 residues. CDR1 and CDR2 (germline): MGHDK, SYGVNS. The CDR3 region is CASSVPGEGIQYF. The CDR3 nucleotides are TGTGCCAGCAGTGTGCCCGGGGAGGGCATTCAGTACTTC.

The CDR3 sequence: CASSRKLAGSTDTQYF. The CDR3 DNA reads as TGCGCCAGCAGCCGGAAACTAGCGGGAAGCACAGATACGCAGTATTTT. The rearrangement links TRBV4-1 to TRBJ2-3; TRBD2 agrees at 10 bases. CDR3 size: 16 residues. Trimming removed 4 bases from V and 0 bases from J; junction bases left unmatched: 4. Germline values: CDR1 MGHRA, CDR2 YSYEKL.

The V and J genes are TRBV13 and TRBJ2-7; D tentatively reads TRBD1 or TRBD2 (5 bases each). The V gene lost 3 bases and the J gene lost 3 bases, with 15 bases spanning the gap. Germline CDR1 reads PRHDT; CDR2 reads FYEKMQ (reference sequence). CDR3 length equals 15 residues. The CDR3 nucleotides read TGTGCCAGCAGCTTTTGGGAAAGTGGGGGCTACGAGCAGTACTTC. Translation gives CASSFWESGGYEQYF. Drawing the rest from reference TRBV13 and TRBJ2-7, the complete variable domain is AAGVIQSPRHLIKEKRETATLKCYPIPRHDTVYWYQQGPGQDPQFLISFYEKMQSDKGSIPDRFSAQQFSDYHSELNMSSLELGDSALYFCASSFWESGGYEQYFGPGTRLTVT.

Ten or more counts support this clonotype. CDR3 residues: CSVDDFEDTQYF. CDR3 coding DNA: TGCAGCGTTGATGACTTCGAAGATACGCAGTATTTT. This chain links TRBV29-1 with TRBJ2-3; D gene ambiguous. V was shortened by 3 bases and J by 5 bases, with 9 bases between the two germline ends. The CDR3 length is 12 residues. Germline V gene data show CDR1 as SQVTM and CDR2 as ANQGSEA.

This clonotype was recorded a few times. The genes are TRBV20-1 and TRBJ2-7, with 8 positions matching TRBD2. The CDR3 is 14 residues long. Trimming took 4 bases from V and 1 from J; bases not matched to a gene: 6. Germline V gives CDR1 DFQATT, CDR2 SNEGSKA (reference sequence). The CDR3 bases are TGCAGTGCTAAAGGGACTAGGGCATCCTACGAGCAGTACTTC. Protein product: CSAKGTRASYEQYF.

The J gene is TRBJ1-3, the V gene TRBV6-6; tentative D call: TRBD1 (5 bases). This CDR3 spans 16 amino acids. The V and J ends lost 0 bases and 2 bases respectively, with 11 bases between them. CDR1 is MNHNY and CDR2 is SVGAGI in the germline V gene (reference sequence). The DNA of the CDR3 is TGTGCCAGCAGTTACTCGGTGGTACAGGCTGGAAACACCATATATTTT. Its translation: CASSYSVVQAGNTIYF.

This clonotype was recorded only once. This sequence joins TRBV7-6 and TRBJ2-1, with a possible D match to TRBD2 (5 bases). The V end lost 5 bases, the J end lost 0 bases, and 23 bases lay between the germline ends. The CDR3 is 19 amino acids. The germline CDR1 and CDR2 sequences are SGHVS and FNYEAQ. CDR3 sequence (DNA): TGTGCCAGCAGCACTAGTCCCACGAGGATTGCGAGCTCCTACAATGAGCAGTTCTTC. Translating it yields CASSTSPTRIASSYNEQFF.

In this sample, this clonotype turned up many times. This sequence joins TRBV6-5 and TRBJ2-6, with TRBD1 as a possible D gene (5 bases). Germline loops: CDR1 MNHEY, CDR2 SVGAGI. The ends were cut back, 2 bases at V and 0 bases at J, with 11 bases in the middle. This CDR3 contains 17 residues. The CDR3 is CASSYGMTDSGANVLTF. The CDR3 DNA is TGTGCCAGCAGTTACGGAATGACAGACTCTGGGGCCAACGTCCTGACTTTC.

At least ten counts were recorded for this clonotype. This sequence joins TRBV5-1 and TRBJ2-7; 10 nucleotides line up with TRBD1. V lost 4 bases and J lost 3; bases outside the gene matches: 7. This CDR3 contains 15 residues. CDR1 and CDR2 (germline): SGHRS, YFSETQ. In nucleotides, the CDR3 is TGCGCCAGCAGCCACCTTGGACAGGGGGTCTACGAGCAGTACTTC. It is translated as CASSHLGQGVYEQYF.

Turning to this clonotype: This may be a read error, as it is one base from a much larger clone. The genes are TRBV2 and TRBJ2-5, with TRBD2 identical over 13 bases. The assigned J gene may be wrong: the sequence end matches TRBJ2-7 better. This CDR3 region has 15 residues. Germline CDR1 and CDR2: SNHLY and FYNNEI. The CDR3 spells CASSGGLAGPYEQYF. The DNA for the CDR3 is TGTGCCAGCAGTGGGGGACTAGCGGGACCCTACGAGCAGTACTTC.

The rearrangement uses TRBV3-1 and TRBJ2-4; D may be TRBD2 (6 bases). This CDR3 spans 16 amino acids. Germline loops: CDR1 LGHDT, CDR2 YNNKEL (reference sequence). Trimming took 3 bases from V and 4 from J, leaving 16 bases between them. The CDR3 region has the DNA TGTGCCAGCAGCCAGGTGCTCGGGGGAGAGAAAAACATTCAGTACTTC. Its protein is CASSQVLGGEKNIQYF.

The J gene is TRBJ2-1, the V gene TRBV7-6; D gene unclear. The CDR3 contains 12 residues. Germline V gene data show CDR1 as SGHVS and CDR2 as FNYEAQ. Trimming removed 1 base from V and 9 bases from J, with 7 bases in between. CDR3 amino acids: CASSLGQTEQFF. DNA of the CDR3: TGTGCCAGCAGCTTAGGTCAGACTGAGCAGTTCTTC.

The chain recombines TRBV21-1 with TRBJ2-1; the table names TRBD1, a call not compared with the DNA. TRBV21-1 is a recognized pseudogene. CDR3 length: 11 amino acids. CDR3 nucleotides: TGTGCCCGGGGGGATTACAATGAGCAGTTCTTC. Protein: CARGDYNEQFF.

This chain links TRBV20-1 with TRBJ2-7, with TRBD2 matching over 7 bases. The end of the DNA fits TRBJ2-5 better, so the J call may be wrong. The CDR3 runs to 14 residues. The germline V gene encodes CDR1 DFQATT and CDR2 SNEGSKA (reference sequence). CDR3 region: CSAMLGGSGETQYF. CDR3 DNA: TGCAGTGCTATGTTGGGCGGGAGTGGGGAGACCCAGTACTTC.

V is TRBV27 and J is TRBJ2-7; D is ambiguous. Germline CDR1 reads MNHEY; CDR2 reads SMNVEV (reference sequence). Trimming removed 2 bases from V and 3 bases from J, with 14 bases in between. This CDR3 spans 15 amino acids. CDR3 bases: TGTGCCAGCAGTTTAGTCAAGCCAACATTCTACGAGCAGTACTTC. Amino acid sequence: CASSLVKPTFYEQYF.

The chain has TRBV27 and TRBJ2-2; the D call may be TRBD1 or TRBD2 (6 bases each). Trimming pared 4 bases from V and 5 bases from J, leaving 14 bases between. Germline CDR1 and CDR2: MNHEY and SMNVEV (reference sequence). The CDR3 loop spans 15 amino acids. The CDR3 bases are TGTGCCAGCAGTTGGGGGCGGGATGTAACCGGGGAGCTGTTTTTT. It is translated as CASSWGRDVTGELFF.

Written as DNA, the CDR3 is TGTGCCAGCAGTTTGCGGGACTTACCCTACGAGCAGTACTTC. It is translated as CASSLRDLPYEQYF. This chain links TRBV12-3 or TRBV12-4 with TRBJ2-4; tentatively, D is TRBD2 (6 bases). Matching the DNA end better, TRBJ2-7 makes the J call doubtful. CDR3 length equals 14 residues.

The chain couples TRBV28 to TRBJ1-2; the match to TRBD1 covers 8 bases. The CDR3 loop spans 14 amino acids. Per germline, CDR1 MDHEN and CDR2 SYDVKM. V dropped 5 bases and J dropped 4; count of bases not matched to a gene: 6. Here the CDR3 DNA reads TGTGCCAGCAGTCCCTCAGGGGGCGTCTATGGCTACACCTTC. Translated, it gives CASSPSGGVYGYTF.

This sequence joins TRBV9 and TRBJ2-7, with D perhaps matching TRBD1 or TRBD2 (6 bases each). The CDR3 is made up of 17 amino acids. V shed 7 bases and J shed 2 bases, with 25 bases lying between them. Germline values: CDR1 SGDLS, CDR2 YYNGEE. This CDR3 is CASASPLGSGTPYEQYF. The CDR3 nucleotides are TGTGCCAGCGCCAGTCCCCTCGGGAGTGGGACACCCTACGAGCAGTACTTC. The entire variable domain, with the rest obtained from reference TRBV9 and TRBJ2-7, is as follows: DSGVTQTPKHLITATGQRVTLRCSPRSGDLSVYWYQQSLDQGLQFLIQYYNGEERAKGNILERFSAQQFPDLHSELNLSSLELGDSALYFCASASPLGSGTPYEQYFGPGTRLTVT.

The J gene is TRBJ1-5, the V gene TRBV5-5, with 9 nucleotides matching TRBD1. Germline CDR1 reads SGHKS; CDR2 reads YYEKEE (reference sequence). The V gene end was trimmed by 3 bases and the J gene end by 6 bases; junction bases not matched to a gene: 13. The CDR3 covers 17 residues. The CDR3, as DNA: TGTGCCAGCAGCTCGAGCATTACCACAGGGGGCACTCAGCCCCAGCATTTT. Encoded protein: CASSSSITTGGTQPQHF.

Notes on this clonotype: One base away lies a much larger clone, so this may be a sequencing read error. The chain recombines TRBV25-1 with TRBJ2-7, with D hard to call. The CDR3 consists of 14 residues. Trimming cost V 8 bases and J 1 base, with 15 bases left between them. Germline V lookup: CDR1 MGHDK, CDR2 SYGVNS. The CDR3 spells CASGAFDKSYEQYF. CDR3 nucleotides: TGTGCCAGCGGAGCCTTCGACAAATCCTACGAGCAGTACTTC.

The DNA of the CDR3 is TGCAGTGCAGCAGGTGGATGGGGGGAATTGGGTAGCAATCAGCCCCAGCATTTT. Its protein is CSAAGGWGELGSNQPQHF. This chain connects TRBV20-1 to TRBJ1-5; D possibly corresponds to TRBD1 (5 bases). The CDR3 runs to 18 residues. The ends were cut back, 6 bases at V and 0 bases at J, with 24 bases in the middle. Germline lookup yields CDR1 DFQATT and CDR2 SNEGSKA (reference sequence).

This clonotype was seen more than once but under ten times. The chain joins TRBV6-5 to TRBJ1-1; tentatively, D is TRBD1 (5 bases). Germline V lookup: CDR1 MNHEY, CDR2 SVGAGI. CDR3 length: 13 residues. The germline V and J ends were trimmed by 4 bases and 0 bases, with 6 bases remaining between them. CDR3 sequence (DNA): TGTGCCAGCAGTTCGGGGCTGAACACTGAAGCTTTCTTT. This codes for CASSSGLNTEAFF.

This clonotype was seen only a few times. This chain links TRBV6-6 with TRBJ1-2; 8 nucleotides agree with TRBD1. There are 14 residues in the CDR3. Germline-derived CDR1 and CDR2 are MNHNY and SVGAGI (reference sequence). J lost 7 bases, V lost 1 base, and 5 bases had no gene match. The DNA of the CDR3 is TGTGCCAGCAGTTACTTGACAGGGGATCCTGGCTACACCTTC. It is translated as CASSYLTGDPGYTF.

This clonotype was seen only a few times. This chain joins TRBV3-1 and TRBJ2-3; TRBD2 matches at 11 bases. V lost 0 bases to trimming and J lost 4 bases; unmatched junction nucleotides: 9. This CDR3 is 18 amino acids long. Germline values: CDR1 LGHDT, CDR2 YNNKEL (reference sequence). The CDR3 coding sequence is TGTGCCAGCAGCCAAGATCCCTTTAGCGGGAGGGTCGCAGATACGCAGTATTTT. This codes for CASSQDPFSGRVADTQYF.

Concerning this clonotype itself: This may stem from a read error, because a much larger clone lies one nucleotide away. V usage is TRBV10-3 and J usage is TRBJ2-7, with 11 bases fitting TRBD2. Germline V gives CDR1 ENHRY, CDR2 SYGVKD. The CDR3 is 16 amino acids. This chain's CDR3 is CTISASGGLAGYEQYF. The CDR3 DNA reads as TGTACCATCAGTGCCTCGGGAGGACTAGCGGGCTACGAGCAGTACTTC.

About this clonotype: With a much larger clone just one base away, this may be a read error. V is TRBV7-9 and J is TRBJ2-1; D assignment may be TRBD1 or TRBD2 (5 bases each). The end of the DNA fits TRBJ2-7 better, so the J call may be wrong. CDR1 SEHNR and CDR2 FQNEAQ come from the germline V gene (reference sequence). This CDR3 region has 11 residues. The CDR3 spells CAVLGDYEQYF. In nucleotides, the CDR3 is TGTGCCGTCCTGGGGGACTACGAGCAGTACTTC.

The count of this clonotype is one. This chain uses TRBV4-1 with TRBJ2-7; D remains ambiguous. Germline V lookup: CDR1 MGHRA, CDR2 YSYEKL. Trimming cost V 0 bases and J 2 bases, with 11 bases left between them. The CDR3 totals 15 residues. The CDR3 here is CASSQEDRPTYEQYF. In DNA, the CDR3 is TGCGCCAGCAGCCAAGAAGACCGACCGACCTACGAGCAGTACTTC.

The CDR3 nucleotides are TGCAGTGCAGGGGAGTTTTACGAGCAGTACTTC. Translating it yields CSAGEFYEQYF. The gene calls are TRBV20-1 and TRBJ2-7; possibly TRBD1 or TRBD2 for D (5 bases each). V gave up 6 bases and J gave up 4 bases, with 10 bases separating them. Germline-derived CDR1 and CDR2 are DFQATT and SNEGSKA (reference sequence). The CDR3 extends over 11 amino acids.